This is a list of T cell receptor beta chains from one sample in a study of beta chain features in type 1 diabetes. Clones were sequenced by immunoSEQ multiplex PCR, and TCRdb holds only the in-frame ones, with some missing. The repertoire holds about 300,000 clones, with roughly 12% as singletons. Sequencing was carried out using naive CD4+ T cells from blood. The origin of the receptors is a woman under 30 with type 1 diabetes. CDR3s include the opening cysteine and the closing phenylalanine or tryptophan. Fields, in order: clone size, V gene, J gene, CDR3 length, D gene, CDR3 DNA, CDR3 protein. A D gene is named only where the DNA matches it firmly. Clone size is stated in some rows and not others, as once, few, many or a class when expanded.

abundance: NA
v_gene: TRBV29-1
j_gene: TRBJ2-3
len: 12
d_gene: NA
CDR3nt: TGCAGCGTGAGGGACTTTATGGATACGCAGTATTTT
CDR3aa: CSVRDFMDTQYF

abundance: NA
v_gene: TRBV19
j_gene: TRBJ2-6
len: 15
d_gene: NA
CDR3nt: TGTGCCAGTAGTACCGGGACTGCTGTGGCCAACGTCCTGACTTTC
CDR3aa: CASSTGTAVANVLTF

abundance: NA
v_gene: TRBV7-9
j_gene: TRBJ2-3
len: 13
d_gene: NA
CDR3nt: TGTGCCAGCAGCTTATTCGGCACAGATACGCAGTATTTT
CDR3aa: CASSLFGTDTQYF

abundance: NA
v_gene: TRBV5-1
j_gene: TRBJ1-2
len: 14
d_gene: NA
CDR3nt: TGCGCCAGCAGTTCGGTCGCTCCCGTCTATGGCTACACCTTC
CDR3aa: CASSSVAPVYGYTF

abundance: NA
v_gene: TRBV18
j_gene: TRBJ1-1
len: 13
d_gene: NA
CDR3nt: TGTGCCAGCTCCTTCGGGGAGGACACTGAAGCTTTCTTT
CDR3aa: CASSFGEDTEAFF

abundance: NA
v_gene: TRBV15
j_gene: TRBJ1-5
len: 16
d_gene: NA
CDR3nt: TGTGCCACCAGCAGAGAGTACGACCGACACAATCAGCCCCAGCATTTT
CDR3aa: CATSREYDRHNQPQHF

abundance: NA
v_gene: TRBV7-2
j_gene: TRBJ1-2
len: 14
d_gene: NA
CDR3nt: TGTGCCAGCAGCTTATTGGGAGCTAACTATGGCTACACCTTC
CDR3aa: CASSLLGANYGYTF

abundance: NA
v_gene: TRBV5-1
j_gene: TRBJ1-5
len: 17
d_gene: TRBD1
CDR3nt: TGCGCCAGCAGCCCTGGGGGGACAGGGGATAGCAATCAGCCCCAGCATTTT
CDR3aa: CASSPGGTGDSNQPQHF

abundance: NA
v_gene: TRBV5-1
j_gene: TRBJ1-2
len: 14
d_gene: TRBD1
CDR3nt: TGCGCCAGCAAGACAGGGGGCACGAACTATGGCTACACCTTC
CDR3aa: CASKTGGTNYGYTF

abundance: few
v_gene: TRBV28
j_gene: TRBJ2-2
len: 13
d_gene: NA
CDR3nt: TGTGCCAGCGTCGACACTAACACCGGGGAGCTGTTTTTT
CDR3aa: CASVDTNTGELFF

abundance: few
v_gene: TRBV18
j_gene: TRBJ2-1
len: 12
d_gene: NA
CDR3nt: TGTGCCAGCTCACCGCCGGTCCATGAGCAGTTCTTC
CDR3aa: CASSPPVHEQFF

abundance: NA
v_gene: TRBV5-1
j_gene: TRBJ2-1
len: 15
d_gene: TRBD2
CDR3nt: TGCGCCAGCCAAGCTAGCGGGAGAATGTACAATGAGCAGTTCTTC
CDR3aa: CASQASGRMYNEQFF

abundance: few
v_gene: TRBV28
j_gene: TRBJ2-7
len: 15
d_gene: TRBD1
CDR3nt: TGTGCCAGCAGTCCGGCCGGGACAGGGGTTGGGGAGCAGTACTTC
CDR3aa: CASSPAGTGVGEQYF

abundance: NA
v_gene: TRBV30
j_gene: TRBJ1-1
len: 14
d_gene: NA
CDR3nt: TGTGCCTGGAGTCATGGGGGGAGTAGGTCTGAAGCTTTCTTT
CDR3aa: CAWSHGGSRSEAFF

abundance: few
v_gene: TRBV2
j_gene: TRBJ1-5
len: 11
d_gene: NA
CDR3nt: TGTGCCAGCAGGGGAGATCAGCCCCAGCATTTT
CDR3aa: CASRGDQPQHF

abundance: NA
v_gene: TRBV5-5
j_gene: TRBJ1-1
len: 13
d_gene: NA
CDR3nt: TGTGCCAGCAGCTTGTTAATGAACACTGAAGCTTTCTTT
CDR3aa: CASSLLMNTEAFF